This record looks at one T cell receptor beta chain sequence and its context. The J segment lost 4 bases and the V segment lost 4 bases, leaving 5 bases of the junction unmatched. Germline V gives CDR1 LGHDT, CDR2 YNNKEL (reference sequence). The CDR3 length is 15 residues. The data originate from a study of blood T cell repertoires in COVID-19. Study-wide background: T cells, B-cell-depleted T cells, or PBMCs supplied cDNA or gDNA.

Original methodology: Cell counts per sample came from amplifying reference gene primers. Method: immunoSEQ multiplex PCR; TCRdb's copy keeps in-frame clones and lacks some. The V and J calls and clone size are taken from that table; D and trimming were inferred from the DNA. This table holds around 300,000 clones, approximately 86% found once. This clonotype originated in an older woman with COVID-19, enrolled during active disease. The chain links TRBV3-1 (or the pseudogene TRBV3-2) to TRBJ1-4, with 8 nucleotides matching TRBD1. Sequenced input: peripheral blood. The CDR3 loop is CASSLPGQVNEKLFF. The CDR3, as DNA: TGTGCCAGCAGCCTACCGGGACAGGTTAATGAAAAACTGTTTTTT.